The present TCR beta chain was sequenced within a study of T cells after yellow fever vaccination. The CDR3 consists of 15 residues. The V gene's germline CDR1 is MNHNS and CDR2 SASEGT. The J segment lost 10 bases and the V segment lost 5 bases, leaving 14 bases of the junction unmatched. A universal primer site and UMIs were added as TCR cDNA was made by 5'RACE template switching. From the 5' RACE reads, TCRdb called clonotypes with MiXCR, one entry per CDR3 protein. This table holds 500,000 to 650,000 distinct CDR3 sequences, approximately 12% found once. General observations from the study: Once the booster was given, most primary-vaccination clones reappeared, at over 95% for CD4 and over 75% for CD8.

Note on this clonotype: What it binds is not known. Given the absence of the conserved phenylalanine or tryptophan at the CDR3 end, a read error is likely.

The source is a man aged 25 to 40 who received the YFV17D yellow fever vaccine. This sample comprised PBMCs, obtained on the day of the yellow fever booster vaccination. The chain links TRBV6-1 to TRBJ1-5; the match to TRBD1 covers 7 bases. CDR3 residues: CASSKGQLNGHPQHS. The CDR3 DNA follows: TGTGCCAGCAGTAAGGGACAGCTAAATGGACATCCCCAGCATTCT.